The 27 T cell receptor beta chains below were found in one sample sequenced in a study of T-cell reconstitution after alpha-beta-depleted transplantation in children. The TCRbeta library incorporated unique molecular identifiers. TCRdb ran MiXCR on the PCR reads and lists one entry per CDR3 protein. The sample shows hundreds of thousands of distinct CDR3 sequences, more than 20% of them seen only once. The specimen comprised PBMCs, mostly from graft donor cells, sampled 360 days after TCRalphabeta/CD19-depleted stem cell transplant. These receptors were obtained from a boy younger than two who had a stem cell transplant for acute myeloid leukemia, so the T cells may come from the graft donor.

This clonotype was counted many times. The V and J genes are TRBV20-1 and TRBJ2-4; no definite D call. Germline-derived CDR1 and CDR2 are DFQATT and SNEGSKA (reference sequence). The V end was cut by 4 bases, the J end by 0 bases, with 10 bases between. CDR3 length: 14 residues. The CDR3 sequence: CSAIRNLAKNIQYF. CDR3 in DNA: TGCAGTGCTATACGTAACCTAGCCAAAAACATTCAGTACTTC.

This clonotype was counted many times. The chain links TRBV12-3 or TRBV12-4 to TRBJ1-3; tentatively, D is TRBD1 (5 bases). The V end lost 7 bases, the J end lost 3 bases, and 10 bases lay between the germline ends. This CDR3 spans 13 amino acids. DNA for the CDR3: TGTGCCAGCACCCGGGGGTTTGGAAACACCATATATTTT. Its translation: CASTRGFGNTIYF.

V usage is TRBV6-1 and J usage is TRBJ2-5, with 7 nucleotides matching TRBD1. V shed 5 bases, J shed 3 bases, and the junction held 6 bases outside the gene matches. Germline lookup yields CDR1 MNHNS and CDR2 SASEGT. This CDR3 contains 14 residues. This CDR3 is CASSRTGTKETQYF. The CDR3, as DNA: TGTGCCAGCAGTCGGACAGGAACCAAAGAGACCCAGTACTTC.

In the case of this clonotype: The germline gene is not matched at one end of the junction; a read error may be the cause. The chain recombines TRBV12-3 or TRBV12-4 with TRBJ2-3; D possibly corresponds to TRBD2 (5 bases). The CDR3 is 8 amino acids. The CDR3 nucleotides read TGTGCCAGCAGCCGGACTCTTTTT. It encodes CASSRTLF.

V is TRBV4-3 and J is TRBJ1-4; D is possibly TRBD1 (5 bases). This CDR3 is 15 amino acids long. Trimming shortened V by 7 bases and J by 5 bases, and 17 bases separated the two germline ends. CDR1 LGHNA and CDR2 YSLEER come from the germline V gene. CDR3 region: CASNHRGALNEKLFF. CDR3 DNA: TGCGCCAGCAACCACCGAGGGGCCCTCAATGAAAAACTGTTTTTT.

This clonotype appeared many times. This sequence joins TRBV7-6 and TRBJ1-1, with a weak D call TRBD1 (5 bases). V gave up 2 bases and J gave up 3 bases, with 7 bases separating them. Germline V gives CDR1 SGHVS, CDR2 FNYEAQ. The CDR3 extends over 13 amino acids. The CDR3 protein is CASSLQGYTEAFF. CDR3 DNA sequence: TGTGCCAGCAGCTTACAGGGCTACACTGAAGCTTTCTTT.

J is TRBJ1-2 and V is TRBV29-1; 7 bases align to TRBD1. Losses at the gene ends were 0 bases for V and 4 bases for J; bases not matched to a gene: 17. CDR1 and CDR2 (germline): SQVTM, ANQGSEA. The length of the CDR3 is 18 residues. CDR3 in DNA: TGCAGCGTTGAAGATTGGAGGGCAGGGGGTCGGCCGCTCTATGGCTACACCTTC. Amino acids: CSVEDWRAGGRPLYGYTF.

The CDR3 DNA reads TGTGCCAGCAGCGCGGGGGGGACAGATACGCAGTATTTT. Amino acid sequence: CASSAGGTDTQYF. This chain connects TRBV9 to TRBJ2-3, with 8 bases matching TRBD2. V was clipped by 3 bases and J by 3 bases; unmatched bases: 0. This CDR3 comprises 13 residues. Germline CDR1 and CDR2: SGDLS and YYNGEE. Drawing the rest from reference TRBV9 and TRBJ2-3, the complete variable domain is DSGVTQTPKHLITATGQRVTLRCSPRSGDLSVYWYQQSLDQGLQFLIQYYNGEERAKGNILERFSAQQFPDLHSELNLSSLELGDSALYFCASSAGGTDTQYFGPGTRLTVL.

The chain uses TRBV6-2 or TRBV6-3 and TRBJ1-2, with D maybe TRBD1 (5 bases). Germline assignment: CDR1 MNHEY and CDR2 SVGEGT. The CDR3 extends over 18 amino acids. V was pared by 2 bases and J by 4 bases, with 23 bases between. CDR3 in amino acids: CASSYPQDVPPGSYGYTF. CDR3 in DNA: TGTGCCAGCAGTTACCCCCAGGACGTACCCCCAGGGAGCTATGGCTACACCTTC.

This clonotype was seen more than once but under ten times. The CDR3 reads CASSPDRGLEQYV. CDR3 sequence (DNA): TGTGCCAGCAGCCCGGACAGGGGGCTCGAGCAGTACGTC. This chain joins TRBV28 and TRBJ2-7; 11 nucleotides align to TRBD1. Germline CDR1 reads MDHEN; CDR2 reads SYDVKM. This CDR3 is 13 amino acids long. With V trimmed by 6 bases and J by 6 bases, 4 bases remained unmatched.

The CDR3 reads CATSREGSLSYNEQFF. The DNA for the CDR3 is TGTGCCACCAGCAGAGAGGGGAGCCTTTCCTACAATGAGCAGTTCTTC. This chain links TRBV15 with TRBJ2-1; weak D call: TRBD2 (5 bases). V lost 0 bases to trimming and J lost 1 base, with 10 bases between them. CDR1 is LNHNV, CDR2 YYDKDF, per germline (reference sequence). This CDR3 has 16 residues.

This clonotype showed up just a few times. The chain recombines TRBV15 with TRBJ2-1; TRBD2 aligns across 9 bases. CDR3 length equals 16 residues. Losses at the gene ends were 0 bases for V and 9 bases for J; bases not matched to a gene: 9. Germline loops: CDR1 LNHNV, CDR2 YYDKDF (reference sequence). For the CDR3, the DNA is TGTGCCACCAGCAGAGATGCCGCGGGGGGGCCCCGTGAGCAGTTCTTC. Translating it yields CATSRDAAGGPREQFF.

This sequence joins TRBV20-1 and TRBJ2-1; perhaps D is TRBD1 or TRBD2 (5 bases each). This CDR3 spans 15 amino acids. CDR1 is DFQATT and CDR2 is SNEGSKA in the germline V gene (reference sequence). Trimming shortened V by 0 bases and J by 5 bases, and 14 bases separated the two germline ends. CDR3 sequence (DNA): TGCAGTGCTAGAGATCCCGGGGCCACCCACAATGAGCAGTTCTTC. Translated: CSARDPGATHNEQFF.

In this sample, this clonotype turned up a few times. The chain combines TRBV7-2 with TRBJ2-7, with D tentatively TRBD1 (6 bases). V lost 3 bases and J 2 bases, leaving 8 bases between the germline ends. The CDR3 totals 13 residues. Per germline, CDR1 SGHTA and CDR2 FQGNSA. This CDR3 reads CASSLQGPYEQYF. CDR3 coding DNA: TGTGCCAGCAGCTTGCAGGGGCCCTACGAGCAGTACTTC.

The rearrangement uses TRBV25-1 and TRBJ1-1, with D unresolved. This CDR3 is built from 16 residues. Trimming stripped 3 bases from V and 0 bases from J, with 14 bases between. Germline lookup yields CDR1 MGHDK and CDR2 SYGVNS. CDR3 in amino acids: CASSDRAGPLNTEAFF. DNA of the CDR3: TGTGCCAGCAGTGATCGGGCAGGCCCCCTGAACACTGAAGCTTTCTTT.

This clonotype was found many times. This sequence joins TRBV21-1 and TRBJ2-3. TRBV21-1 constitutes a pseudogene. CDR3 length equals 14 residues. The CDR3: CASSKPIPTDTQYF. CDR3 nucleotide sequence: TGTGCCAGCAGCAAACCCATACCCACAGATACGCAGTATTTT.

This clonotype was seen at least ten times. The chain has TRBV5-1 and TRBJ2-6; no clear D gene. This CDR3 comprises 16 residues. V lost 0 bases to trimming and J lost 0 bases, with 7 bases between them. CDR1 and CDR2 from the germline V gene are SGHRS and YFSETQ. CDR3 protein: CASSLAPDSGANVLTF. The CDR3 DNA sequence: TGCGCCAGCAGCTTGGCGCCAGACTCTGGGGCCAACGTCCTGACTTTC.

This clonotype was observed a handful of times. V is TRBV29-1 and J is TRBJ2-7; perhaps TRBD1 as D (6 bases). Germline V gene data show CDR1 as SQVTM and CDR2 as ANQGSEA. The CDR3 extends over 14 amino acids. V was shortened by 4 bases and J by 3 bases, with 16 bases between the two germline ends. The CDR3 protein is CSVVITGRGYEQYF. The CDR3 DNA sequence: TGCAGCGTTGTAATAACAGGGAGAGGCTACGAGCAGTACTTC.

This clonotype was seen a handful of times. The chain joins TRBV5-1 to TRBJ2-7, with a possible D match to TRBD1 (6 bases). The CDR3 has 14 residues. Looked up from germline, CDR1 is SGHRS and CDR2 is YFSETQ. The germline V and J ends were trimmed by 2 bases and 3 bases, with 12 bases remaining between them. CDR3 region: CASSLGTSGYEQYV. The CDR3 DNA is TGCGCCAGCAGCTTAGGGACATCCGGCTACGAGCAGTACGTC.

J is TRBJ2-5 and V is TRBV7-9; D is uncertain. CDR1 SEHNR and CDR2 FQNEAQ come from the germline V gene (reference sequence). The CDR3 is made up of 15 amino acids. V was shortened by 4 bases and J by 7 bases, with 19 bases between the two germline ends. DNA of the CDR3: TGTGCCAGCAGCTCCCGGATTCCTCTGGCTGGGACCCAGTACTTC. It is translated as CASSSRIPLAGTQYF. Full variable domain (rest looked up from reference TRBV7-9 and TRBJ2-5): DTGVSQNPRHKITKRGQNVTFRCDPISEHNRLYWYRQTLGQGPEFLTYFQNEAQLEKSRLLSDRFSAERPKGSFSTLEIQRTEQGDSAMYLCASSSRIPLAGTQYFGPGTRLLVL.

The sample holds many counts of this clonotype. The chain employs TRBV4-1 and TRBJ2-3, with 7 bases that match TRBD2. CDR3 length equals 18 residues. Losses at the gene ends were 2 bases for V and 4 bases for J; bases not matched to a gene: 15. CDR1 and CDR2 (germline): MGHRA, YSYEKL. As DNA, the CDR3 is TGCGCCAGCAGCCAAAGCGGGGCCCACCGAGGCCAAGCAGATACGCAGTATTTT. Protein product: CASSQSGAHRGQADTQYF.

This clonotype appeared a few times. A junction end diverges from the germline sequence, so it may reflect a read error. This chain connects TRBV4-3 to TRBJ2-3; D gene unclear. Germline V CDR1 and CDR2: LGHNA, YSLEER. The CDR3 is 13 amino acids. CDR3 sequence reads: CASSQVLGRPKGF. The DNA for the CDR3 is TGCGCCAGCAGCCAAGTGTTGGGCCGGCCCAAGGGATTT.

The J gene is TRBJ1-6, the V gene TRBV6-5, with 7 bases matching TRBD1. The CDR3 consists of 17 residues. From germline, CDR1 is MNHEY and CDR2 SVGAGI. Trimming cost V 5 bases and J 5 bases; bases outside gene matches: 12. The CDR3 nucleotides read TGTGCCAGCAGTCACGGGTACAGGGGAAGCAATAATTCACCCCTCCACTTT. Amino acid sequence: CASSHGYRGSNNSPLHF.

This clonotype was counted many times. The chain is built from TRBV5-6 and TRBJ1-4; 12 positions match TRBD1. With 0 bases clipped from V and 7 bases from J, the junction kept 7 bases outside the gene matches. CDR1 is SGHDT and CDR2 is YYEEEE in the germline V gene. The CDR3 is 17 amino acids. CDR3 DNA sequence: TGTGCCAGCAGCTTGGAGGGACAGGGGGCTTTCGGTGAAAAACTGTTTTTT. Residues: CASSLEGQGAFGEKLFF. Drawing the rest from reference TRBV5-6 and TRBJ1-4, the complete variable domain is DAGVTQSPTHLIKTRGQQVTLRCSPKSGHDTVSWYQQALGQGPQFIFQYYEEEERQRGNFPDRFSGHQFPNYSSELNVNALLLGDSALYLCASSLEGQGAFGEKLFFGSGTQLSVL.

In this sample, this clonotype turned up many times. The chain joins TRBV29-1 to TRBJ2-1; no firm D call. Per the germline V gene, CDR1 is SQVTM and CDR2 is ANQGSEA. The CDR3 loop spans 13 amino acids. The V gene lost 4 bases and the J gene lost 2 bases, with 9 bases spanning the gap. In nucleotides, the CDR3 is TGCAGCGTTGCTGGCACCACCTACAATGAGCAGTTCTTC. Translation: CSVAGTTYNEQFF.

This clonotype was recorded at least ten times. CDR3 region: CASSLAGGGPYGYTF. DNA of the CDR3: TGTGCCAGCAGCTTGGCGGGGGGAGGGCCTTATGGCTACACCTTC. The chain couples TRBV5-8 to TRBJ1-2; D possibly corresponds to TRBD1 (5 bases). The ends were cut back, 0 bases at V and 5 bases at J, with 14 bases in the middle. Germline CDR1 is SGHTS and CDR2 is YDEGEE. The length of the CDR3 is 15 residues.

The chain has TRBV14 and TRBJ2-1, with 9 nucleotides matching TRBD1. With 0 bases clipped from V and 5 bases from J, the junction kept 5 bases outside the gene matches. The CDR3 is made up of 16 amino acids. The germline V gene has CDR1 SGHDN and CDR2 FVKESK. The CDR3 DNA sequence: TGTGCCAGCAGCCAAGAAGTTGGGACAGGGAACAATGAGCAGTTCTTC. Protein sequence: CASSQEVGTGNNEQFF.